This TCR beta chain was found in a study of blood T cell repertoires in COVID-19. The CDR3 runs 13 residues. Germline assignment: CDR1 MDHEN and CDR2 SYDVKM. V gave up 4 bases and J gave up 7 bases, with 13 bases separating them. Measured with immunoSEQ multiplex PCR; TCRdb has only the in-frame clones, and not every one. The sample has 85,000 to 130,000 clones, 70% to 90% seen once. The rearrangement links TRBV28 to TRBJ1-2; D perhaps matches TRBD1 (6 bases). This clonotype originated in a woman between 50 and 59 years old who had recovered from COVID-19. Input material: PBMCs or T cells enriched from blood (not recorded which). The DNA of the CDR3 is TGTGCCAGCAGTTGGGGGGGGCAGAGTGGCTACACCTTC. The encoded protein is CASSWGGQSGYTF.